This TCR beta chain was retrieved from a study of identical twins. This clonotype came up many times. A universal primer site was created by template switching, with the cDNA bearing unique molecular identifiers. One entry per CDR3 protein results from TCRdb running MiXCR on the 5' RACE reads. The sample consists of around 480,000 distinct CDR3 sequences, 14% of them appearing once. CDR3 length: 14 amino acids. V lost 4 bases, J lost 4 bases, and 5 bases stayed unmatched. CDR1 is SGHAT and CDR2 is FQNNGV in the germline V gene. This same sample was also taken into another study, of yellow fever vaccine responses in identical twins.

The sample was CD4+ T cells sorted from blood. This TCR derives from a woman younger than 35 in good health. The chain has TRBV11-2 and TRBJ1-2, with TRBD1 identical over 8 bases. The chain's CDR3 is CASSSGQGGYGYTF. The CDR3 bases are TGTGCCAGCAGCTCTGGACAGGGCGGCTATGGCTACACCTTC.